Listed here is a single T cell receptor (beta chain). The clone's antigen remains unknown. No base quality information exists; no much larger clone differs at one position. Whole blood was collected in K2EDTA tubes by collaborating institutions according to the institutions' own protocols. For TCRbeta analysis, collaborators shipped samples as frozen whole blood, isolated PBMCs, or DNA extracted from either of those sample types. Inclusive of the bounding cysteine and phenylalanine, the CDR3 is 17 residues long. The sequence is cut down to CDR3 DNA, 51 bases in frame from base 1. V is pared back by 6 bases and J by 0 bases, with 18 bases lying between the germline termini. CDR1 and CDR2 were assigned from the germline V gene as SGHVS and FNYEAQ. The sample belongs to a study of blood T cell repertoires in COVID-19 (dated by TCRdb to between 2020 and 2021). For context, the study as a whole: The collaborator samples originated in the United States, Italy and Spain and spanned the acute and convalescent phases of COVID-19. The prospective study material was composed of cDNA or gDNA derived from T cells, B-cell-depleted T cells, or PBMCs. Deeply sampled blood TCRbeta repertoires from subjects exposed to, actively infected with, or recovered from COVID-19 were included in the dataset. The repertoires were released in a freely available public database meant as a resource for research on the immune response to SARS-CoV-2. The samples were drawn from two sources: the first 160 participants of the ongoing ImmuneRACE study, and 1,254 subjects contributed by 6 global collaborators. A de-identified subject ID, COVID-19 status, age in years and sex were almost always included in the sample metadata. Where available, HLA class I and class II types were obtained from metadata supplied by the sample provider rather than from assay-based typing.

Findings and caveats that apply to the study as a whole: The amount of clinical and demographic metadata varied by source and participant and was provided uncurated.

The immunoSEQ Assay, a bias-controlled multiplex PCR, was used to amplify TCRbeta CDR3 regions from genomic DNA. Processing in the source paper ran as follows. Nucleated cell counts per sample were estimated from amplification of reference gene primers within the assay. To quantify the absolute abundance of each unique TCRbeta CDR3 rearrangement, sequence reads were collapsed and filtered. For each sample, productive Simpson clonality was calculated as the square root of Simpson's diversity index across productive rearrangements. Here the immuneACCESS table is served through TCRdb, limited to in-frame sequences with V and J called. Missing clones are a known gap in these copies; in checked studies unresolved V genes cover under half, and the rest lacks a known reason. D and trimming come from the DNA, and the V and J calls and clone size come from that table. For this sample there are roughly 140,000 clones; about 80% appear just once. The ten top clones hold roughly 2% of the sample.

Sequencing was carried out using peripheral blood. This receptor was obtained from a man aged 65 to 79 with acute or convalescent COVID-19. Recombination connected TRBV7-6 to TRBJ2-1; the best D guess is TRBD2, with 6 bases matching. The CDR3 corresponds to CASRRLGSDSSYNEQFF. In nucleotides, the sequence is TGTGCCAGCAGAAGACTAGGGTCCGATAGCTCCTACAATGAGCAGTTCTTC.